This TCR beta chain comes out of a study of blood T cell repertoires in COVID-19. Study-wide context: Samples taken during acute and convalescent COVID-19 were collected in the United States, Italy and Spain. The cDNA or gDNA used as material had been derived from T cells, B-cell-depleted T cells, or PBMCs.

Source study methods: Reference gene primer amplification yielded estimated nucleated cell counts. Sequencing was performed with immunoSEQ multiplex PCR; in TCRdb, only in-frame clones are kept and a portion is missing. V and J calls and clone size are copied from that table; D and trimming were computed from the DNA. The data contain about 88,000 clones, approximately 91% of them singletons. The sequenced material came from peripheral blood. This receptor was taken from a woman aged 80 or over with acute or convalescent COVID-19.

CDR3 protein: CASSLFGTGDEKLFF. The CDR3 DNA follows: TGTGCCAGCAGCTTATTCGGGACAGGGGATGAAAAACTGTTTTTT. This chain joins TRBV5-5 and TRBJ1-4; 10 bases align to TRBD1. Germline CDR1 reads SGHKS; CDR2 reads YYEKEE (reference sequence). This CDR3 spans 15 amino acids. V lost 2 bases to trimming and J lost 6 bases; unmatched junction nucleotides: 4.